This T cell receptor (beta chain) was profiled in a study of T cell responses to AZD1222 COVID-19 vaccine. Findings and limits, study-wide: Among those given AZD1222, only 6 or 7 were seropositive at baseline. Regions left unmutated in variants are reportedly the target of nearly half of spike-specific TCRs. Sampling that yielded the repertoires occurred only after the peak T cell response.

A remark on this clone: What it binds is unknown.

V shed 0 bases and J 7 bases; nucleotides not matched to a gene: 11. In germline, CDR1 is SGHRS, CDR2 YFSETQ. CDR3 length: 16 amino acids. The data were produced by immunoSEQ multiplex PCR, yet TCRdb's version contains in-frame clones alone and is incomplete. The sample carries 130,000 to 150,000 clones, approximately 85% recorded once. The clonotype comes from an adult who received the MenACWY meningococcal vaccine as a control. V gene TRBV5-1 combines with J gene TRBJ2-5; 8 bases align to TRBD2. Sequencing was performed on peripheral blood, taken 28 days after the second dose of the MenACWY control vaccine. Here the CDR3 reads CASSLEGLESATTQYF. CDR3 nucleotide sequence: TGCGCCAGCAGCTTGGAGGGACTAGAGTCCGCAACGACCCAGTACTTC.